The rows below give T cell receptor beta chains drawn from one sample of a study of T cell changes during pregnancy in multiple sclerosis. Sequencing used immunoSEQ multiplex PCR; TCRdb keeps in-frame clones, though not all of them. The sample has around 60,000 clones, around 92% seen once. Sample: peripheral blood, taken in the second trimester of pregnancy. The receptors were gathered from a female donor in good health, enrolled as a control in a pregnancy study. Each CDR3 is given with its conserved first and last residue. The order of the fields is clone size, V gene, J gene, D gene, CDR3 DNA, CDR3 protein. D genes are given only for firm matches. Not every row has a clone size; where given, it reads once, few, many or a size class.

once	TRBV7-9	TRBJ2-7	TRBD2	TGTGCCAGCAGCCCCCGGGGGGGGCGAGGGTACGAGCAGTACTTC	CASSPRGGRGYEQYF
NA	TRBV7-9	TRBJ2-7	TRBD2	TGTGCCAGCAGCTTGGTGGGACTAGCGGGGGCCTACGAGCAGTACTTC	CASSLVGLAGAYEQYF
NA	TRBV7-3	TRBJ2-1	NA	TGTGCCAGCAGCCGTACCTATAGCTCGGCCAATGAGCAGTTCTTC	CASSRTYSSANEQFF
NA	TRBV11-2	TRBJ1-5	NA	TGTGCCAGCAGCCCTCAATCTAACAGCTACGGCCGCAATCAGCCCCAGCATTTT	CASSPQSNSYGRNQPQHF
once	TRBV28	TRBJ1-2	NA	TGTGCCAGCAGTTTAGAACAGACCTATGGCTACACCTTC	CASSLEQTYGYTF
NA	TRBV12-5	TRBJ2-1	TRBD1	TGTGCTAGTGGTTTGGGACAGGGGAGCTCCTACAATGAGCAGTTCTTC	CASGLGQGSSYNEQFF
once	TRBV28	TRBJ1-2	NA	TGTGCCAGCAGTTTAATTGGCGGCTACACCTTC	CASSLIGGYTF
NA	TRBV18	TRBJ2-7	NA	TGTGCCAGCTCACTCGGACAGACCTACGAGCAGTACTTC	CASSLGQTYEQYF
NA	TRBV30	TRBJ2-1	NA	TGTGCCTGGAGTGAAAACATGAACAATGAGCAGTTCTTC	CAWSENMNNEQFF
NA	TRBV19	TRBJ1-2	TRBD1	TGTGCCAGTAGTATTCGAGGGACAGGGGGCGCCGGATTGTATGGCTACACCTTC	CASSIRGTGGAGLYGYTF
NA	TRBV10-3	TRBJ2-5	NA	TGTGCCATCAGTGAATCAGGTGGGGGGGCTGAGACCCAGTACTTC	CAISESGGGAETQYF
NA	TRBV9	TRBJ2-1	NA	TGTGCCAGCAGCGTAGCCCGCGGGCGCTACAATGAGCAGTTCTTC	CASSVARGRYNEQFF
NA	TRBV25-1	TRBJ1-1	TRBD1	TGTGCCAGCAGTGAATATGAGGGACAGGGGGCCACTGAAGCTTTCTTT	CASSEYEGQGATEAFF
NA	TRBV7-2	TRBJ2-1	TRBD2	TGTGCCAGCAGCGAGACACTAGCGGGAGGGCCTGAGTTCTTC	CASSETLAGGPEFF
few	TRBV21-1	TRBJ2-1	NA	TGTGCCAGCAGCAAAAGGCGCCGCGGGCGATGGAGCTCCTACAATGAGCAGTTCTTC	CASSKRRRGRWSSYNEQFF
NA	TRBV29-1	TRBJ2-3	TRBD1	TGCAGCGTTGGAAGGACAGGGGATACGCAGTATTTT	CSVGRTGDTQYF
NA	TRBV2	TRBJ1-3	NA	TGTGCCAGCAGTGAAGGGGCGGGAGGCACTGGAAACACCATATATTTT	CASSEGAGGTGNTIYF